A selection of T cell receptor beta chains follows, all from one sample in a study of blood T cell repertoires in COVID-19. Method: immunoSEQ multiplex PCR; TCRdb's copy keeps in-frame clones and lacks some. The sample includes 60,000 or so clones, roughly 93% of them seen just once. Specimen: peripheral blood. The receptors shown here come from a human donor in a cohort sampled during active COVID-19. CDR3s include the opening cysteine and the closing phenylalanine or tryptophan. A row's size may be missing; if present it is once, few, many or a size class.

clone_size v_call cdr3_aa
. TRBV2 CASSALGGNEKLFF
. TRBV28 CASSLGGLAGNEQFF
. TRBV7-6 CASSETTRSTDTQYF
. TRBV11-2 CASSTPGVIGGSGELFF
. TRBV2 CASSEASSGRRTDTQYF
. TRBV27 CASSLYGRGGADLAQPQHF
. TRBV6-5 CASSYPDLSSYEQYF
. TRBV4-3 CASSQASRAFRNEQFF
. TRBV24-1 CATSDFGGLGNTQYF
. TRBV19 CASSTGAGGGWQPQHF
. TRBV7-8 CASSLQGRVNTEAFF
. TRBV27 CASSFGGAYQETQYF
once TRBV25-1 CASSEYGGRPSYEQYF
. TRBV28 CASSSTGKTNEKLFF
. TRBV9 CASSPGTGGNQPQHF
. TRBV9 CASSPRGGSGYEQYF
. TRBV4-1 CASSQLTSGRNEQYF
. TRBV15 CATSGGAAKNIQYF
. TRBV7-6 CASSLVMLREQYF
. TRBV7-6 CASSLHGDGYTF
. TRBV19 CASSIARGKNIQYF
. TRBV6-6 CASTNQVPAYGYTF
few TRBV7-9 CASSNPRTGSYEQYF
. TRBV6-6 CASRPSGGSSYEQYF
once TRBV11-3 CASSPRETNEKLFF